The subject of this entry is one T cell receptor (beta chain). This clonotype has at least ten counts. No cognate antigen has been identified for it. Base quality data are lacking; no much larger clone is found one base away. Receptor libraries were prepared by 5' RACE. Instrument on record: Illumina HiSeq 2000. A universal primer binding site was introduced by template switching, and a unique molecular identifier was present in the final cDNA, enabling accurate counting of TCR cDNA molecules. Specific primers in the conserved constant-segment region were used to synthesize first-strand cDNA for TCR alpha and beta chains. To control for contamination, every cDNA library was double barcoded, receiving both a SMART-Mk sample barcode and Illumina barcodes. TruSeq adapter sequences and Illumina sample barcodes were added in two successive PCR steps. The Illumina HiSeq platform was used with custom primers to sequence TCR alpha and beta cDNA libraries. In the authors' own workflow: Raw reads were processed with MiGEC to extract unique molecular identifiers, and MiXCR was used to determine CDR3 positions. For each individual, recombination models were inferred using an EM algorithm with the repgenHMM and IGoR tools. Shared clonotype analysis was performed with the tcR package in R, normalizing sharing by the product of cloneset sizes. Out-of-frame nonproductive sequences were analyzed to study raw recombination free of thymic and clonal selection effects. TCRdb itself trimmed the public reads at Q25 with fastp, ran MiXCR and retained productive beta chains. Under each unique CDR3 protein, matching rows form one entry showing the most common genes and DNA. It is TCRdb's table, rather than the study itself, that gives the V and J calls and clone size. The sample records about 430,000 distinct CDR3 sequences, roughly 20% of which are singletons. Around 12% of the sample is taken by the ten largest.

V drops 5 bases and J drops 7 bases, leaving 12 bases in between. CDR1 and CDR2, per the germline V gene, are SGHTA and FQGNSA. The CDR3 spans 12 residues, from the cysteine through the phenylalanine. Solely the CDR3 DNA is kept, with 36 bases framed from the first base. This sample is part of a study of identical twins listed by TCRdb under 2016. In terms of the full investigation: To test whether fetal clonotypes persist, the study used deep sequencing on TCR alpha and beta repertoires from monozygotic twins, unrelated adults of various ages, and cord blood. To rule out contamination, the twin experiments were replicated at different times with different library preparation protocols. Broader findings and caveats from the paper: Invariant T cells such as MAIT and iNKT could partly confound zero-insertion analyses, although diverse VJ usage argued against such confounding for most clonotypes. Recombination models systematically underestimated out-of-frame TCR alpha sharing in monozygotic twins but agreed with sharing between unrelated individuals. Because the same donors could not be followed over many years, the conclusions depended on cross-sectional statistical analysis. Fewer insertions were carried by abundant cord blood beta clonotypes; a weaker similar trend was observed in young adult naive repertoires, while no such trend was observed in memory repertoires. Compared with coincidental sharing between unrelated individuals, out-of-frame TCR alpha sequences shared between twins showed an excess of sequences with low generation probability. In beta out-of-frame sequences, excess twin sharing was weaker, because having fewer shared sequences lowered the signal-to-noise ratio.

Every donor in the study was a healthy Caucasian. Three unrelated non-twin adults were additionally sequenced: a male aged 18 to 30, a male aged 50 to 59 and a female aged 50 to 59. Using Miltenyi CD45RO+ enrichment and human naive T-cell isolation kits, memory (CD45RO+) and naive T cells were isolated from PBMC. The chain is assembled from TRBV7-2 and TRBJ2-7; the D gene is perhaps TRBD1, from 5 matching bases. The material sequenced was naive T cells sorted from blood. The cell subset or site label here, explained by the study, means: cells isolated with a human naive T-cell isolation kit. The sequence was collected from a man aged 50-60 years in good health. Read as DNA, the sequence is TGTGCCAGCAGCCAAGGGGCAGGAGAGCAGTACTTC. The encoded protein is CASSQGAGEQYF.